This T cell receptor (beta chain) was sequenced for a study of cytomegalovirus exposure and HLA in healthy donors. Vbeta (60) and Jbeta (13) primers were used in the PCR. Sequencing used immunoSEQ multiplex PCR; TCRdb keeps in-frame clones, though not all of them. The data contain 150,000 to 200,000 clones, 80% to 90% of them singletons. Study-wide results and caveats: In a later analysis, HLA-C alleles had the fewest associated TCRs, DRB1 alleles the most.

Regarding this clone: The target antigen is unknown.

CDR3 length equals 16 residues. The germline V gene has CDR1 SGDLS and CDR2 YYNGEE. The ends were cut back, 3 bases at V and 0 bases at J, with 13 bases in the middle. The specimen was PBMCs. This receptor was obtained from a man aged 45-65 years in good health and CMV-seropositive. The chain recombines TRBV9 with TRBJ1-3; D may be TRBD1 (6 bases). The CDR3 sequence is CASSEARGASGNTIYF. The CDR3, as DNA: TGTGCCAGCAGCGAGGCCAGGGGAGCCTCTGGAAACACCATATATTTT.